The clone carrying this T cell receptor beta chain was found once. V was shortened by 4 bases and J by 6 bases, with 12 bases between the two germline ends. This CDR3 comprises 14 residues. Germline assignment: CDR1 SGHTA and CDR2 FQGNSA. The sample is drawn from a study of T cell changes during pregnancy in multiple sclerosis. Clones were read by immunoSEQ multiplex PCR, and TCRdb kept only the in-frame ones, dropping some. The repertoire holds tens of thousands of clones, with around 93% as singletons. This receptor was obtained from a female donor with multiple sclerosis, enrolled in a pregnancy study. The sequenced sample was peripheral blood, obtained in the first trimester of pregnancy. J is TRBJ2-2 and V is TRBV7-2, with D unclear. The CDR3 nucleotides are TGTGCCAGCAGCTCGGCCAGCGCCCCCGGGGAGCTGTTTTTT. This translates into CASSSASAPGELFF.